This TCR beta chain was profiled in a study of monozygotic twins with inflammatory bowel disease. The CDR3 length is 14 residues. Germline loops: CDR1 MNHNS, CDR2 SASEGT. TCRdb reworked the 5' RACE reads into one entry per CDR3 protein, no DNA. The listing records around 450,000 distinct CDR3 sequences. This sequence joins TRBV6-1 and TRBJ1-3; with no DNA, the TCRdb D assignment of TRBD1 cannot be verified. The clonotype comes from a human donor with ulcerative colitis or Crohn's disease, or a healthy co-twin of an affected twin (not recorded which). Specimen: blood. The CDR3 is CAATTGPQENTIYF.